The 18 T cell receptor beta chains below come from one sample, sequenced in a study of blood T cell repertoires in COVID-19. Clones were sequenced by immunoSEQ multiplex PCR, and TCRdb holds only the in-frame ones, with some missing. Here the sample spans 110,000 to 150,000 clones, 86% being singletons. The sequenced sample was PBMCs or T cells enriched from blood (not recorded which). The receptors were sampled from a man aged 50-60 years who had recovered from COVID-19.

The CDR3 coding sequence is TGTGCCAGCAGCGGCGGCCGGAGGGAAGCTTTCTTT. This gives the protein CASSGGRREAFF. V gene TRBV14 combines with J gene TRBJ1-1; D is unresolved. The germline V and J ends were trimmed by 5 bases and 8 bases, with 12 bases remaining between them. The germline V gene encodes CDR1 SGHDN and CDR2 FVKESK. The CDR3 has 12 amino acids.

The V call is TRBV9, the J call TRBJ1-2; tentatively, D is TRBD1 (6 bases). CDR3 size: 13 residues. Germline-derived CDR1 and CDR2 are SGDLS and YYNGEE. Trimming pared 3 bases from V and 7 bases from J, leaving 13 bases between. The CDR3 bases are TGTGCCAGCAGCGCAGGACAGACGCGTGGCTACACCTTC. This gives the protein CASSAGQTRGYTF. Variable domain in full (rest from reference TRBV9 and TRBJ1-2): DSGVTQTPKHLITATGQRVTLRCSPRSGDLSVYWYQQSLDQGLQFLIQYYNGEERAKGNILERFSAQQFPDLHSELNLSSLELGDSALYFCASSAGQTRGYTFGSGTRLTVV.

The chain couples TRBV3-1 (or the pseudogene TRBV3-2) to TRBJ2-3; possible D gene TRBD2, 6 bases. V lost 6 bases, J lost 5 bases, and 9 bases lay in between. The germline V gene has CDR1 LGHDT and CDR2 YNNKEL (reference sequence). The CDR3 runs 12 residues. The CDR3 DNA sequence: TGTGCCAGCAGTCGGGGGAAAGATACGCAGTATTTT. Residues: CASSRGKDTQYF.

This clone was seen once. The V gene is TRBV5-1, the J gene TRBJ1-5; D is uncertain. The germline V gene has CDR1 SGHRS and CDR2 YFSETQ. This CDR3 spans 14 amino acids. V lost 0 bases to trimming and J lost 4 bases, with 8 bases between them. CDR3 region: CASSLVRQNQPQHF. For the CDR3, the DNA is TGCGCCAGCAGCTTGGTTCGACAAAATCAGCCCCAGCATTTT.

This sequence joins TRBV19 and TRBJ1-1; 10 positions agree with TRBD1. CDR1 LNHDA and CDR2 SQIVND come from the germline V gene (reference sequence). After removal of 4 bases from V and 4 bases from J, the junction contained 9 bases not matched to a gene. CDR3 length: 16 residues. The CDR3 protein is CASSTLPGTGATEAFF. The CDR3 DNA sequence: TGTGCCAGTAGTACCTTACCCGGGACAGGGGCCACTGAAGCTTTCTTT.

The chain carries TRBV11-1 and TRBJ1-4, with TRBD1 matching 7 bases. The CDR3 contains 15 residues. Unmatched junction bases numbered 4, after V lost 5 bases and J lost 1 base. The V gene's germline CDR1 is SGHAT and CDR2 FQDESV (reference sequence). CDR3 in DNA: TGTGCCAGCAGCGGCCAGGGGGTAACTAATGAAAAACTGTTTTTT. This encodes CASSGQGVTNEKLFF.

J is TRBJ2-1 and V is TRBV15, with D maybe TRBD2 (5 bases). Germline assignment: CDR1 LNHNV and CDR2 YYDKDF (reference sequence). This CDR3 is built from 18 residues. Trimming took off 0 bases at V and 1 base at J, with 16 bases between the two ends. CDR3 protein: CATSRDSLAFRSYNEQFF. CDR3 bases: TGTGCCACCAGCAGAGATAGTCTAGCTTTTAGGTCCTACAATGAGCAGTTCTTC.

The V call is TRBV2, the J call TRBJ2-4; 7 bases fit TRBD1. The CDR3 spans 15 residues. The V gene end was trimmed by 5 bases and the J gene end by 0 bases; junction bases not matched to a gene: 4. Germline CDR1 SNHLY, CDR2 FYNNEI. This CDR3 reads CASSRDSLAKNIQYF. The CDR3 region has the DNA TGTGCCAGCAGTCGGGACAGCCTAGCCAAAAACATTCAGTACTTC.

This clone was picked up a small number of times. This chain uses TRBV2 with TRBJ2-3, with TRBD2 matching over 9 bases. The germline CDR1 and CDR2 sequences are SNHLY and FYNNEI. The CDR3 covers 16 residues. Losses at the gene ends were 5 bases for V and 0 bases for J; bases not matched to a gene: 6. The CDR3: CASSRETSGSTDTQYF. CDR3 DNA sequence: TGTGCCAGCAGTCGAGAAACTAGCGGGAGCACAGATACGCAGTATTTT.

The chain links TRBV11-2 to TRBJ2-5; TRBD2 matches at 7 bases. The CDR3 totals 18 residues. Looked up from germline, CDR1 is SGHAT and CDR2 is FQNNGV. V was clipped by 1 base and J by 2 bases; unmatched bases: 13. The CDR3 protein is CASSLGVRLSGEQETQYF. The CDR3 DNA reads TGTGCCAGCAGCTTAGGGGTCAGATTAAGCGGGGAGCAAGAGACCCAGTACTTC.

The V call is TRBV6-5, the J call TRBJ1-5, with a possible D match to TRBD1 (6 bases). V was clipped by 5 bases and J by 2 bases, with 10 bases between them. The CDR3 runs 14 residues. The V gene's germline CDR1 is MNHEY and CDR2 SVGAGI. The CDR3, as DNA: TGTGCCAGCAGTAATTCAGGGGGCAATCAGCCCCAGCATTTT. Encoded protein: CASSNSGGNQPQHF.

The sample holds one count of this clone. The chain carries TRBV5-1 and TRBJ2-5; 9 bases map to TRBD1. The CDR3 spans 15 residues. Trimming cost V 1 base and J 5 bases; bases outside gene matches: 6. Germline CDR1 reads SGHRS; CDR2 reads YFSETQ. In nucleotides, the CDR3 is TGCGCCAGCAGCTTGCTACAGGGGGCCTCCGAGACCCAGTACTTC. Translating gives CASSLLQGASETQYF.

The genes are TRBV28 and TRBJ1-2; D gene uncertain. Germline V lookup: CDR1 MDHEN, CDR2 SYDVKM. CDR3 length equals 15 residues. The V and J ends lost 8 bases and 2 bases respectively, with 18 bases between them. The CDR3 region has the DNA TGTGCCAGCCGGGAGTACGGCGGTACGAACTATGGCTACACCTTC. Its protein product is CASREYGGTNYGYTF.

V is TRBV7-2 and J is TRBJ2-7; the D gene is possibly TRBD1 (5 bases). CDR1 SGHTA and CDR2 FQGNSA come from the germline V gene. The CDR3 is 15 residues long. V lost 1 base and J lost 3, with 13 bases in between. DNA of the CDR3: TGTGCCAGCAGCTTAGAAGGCAGGGTTGGCTACGAGCAGTACTTC. It is translated as CASSLEGRVGYEQYF.

This chain links TRBV4-3 with TRBJ2-2, with a possible D match to TRBD1 (5 bases). Trimming removed 1 base from V and 5 bases from J, with 11 bases in between. CDR1 is LGHNA and CDR2 is YSLEER in the germline V gene. The CDR3 has 15 amino acids. CDR3 sequence: CASSQVQGSTGELFF. As DNA, the CDR3 is TGCGCCAGCAGCCAAGTCCAGGGCTCTACCGGGGAGCTGTTTTTT.

The rearrangement uses TRBV13 and TRBJ1-2; TRBD1 might be the D (5 bases). V gave up 7 bases and J gave up 5 bases, with 20 bases separating them. The CDR3 totals 15 residues. CDR1 and CDR2 (germline): PRHDT, FYEKMQ (reference sequence). The CDR3 DNA sequence: TGTGCCAGCACCTCTCAGTCGGGACTGGCATATGGCTACACCTTC. Translation: CASTSQSGLAYGYTF.

V usage is TRBV15 and J usage is TRBJ1-5; D is uncertain. Trimming removed 5 bases at V and 4 bases at J, with 9 bases between. The V gene's germline CDR1 is LNHNV and CDR2 YYDKDF (reference sequence). This CDR3 region has 13 residues. CDR3 amino acids: CATSLNRNQPQHF. The CDR3 coding sequence is TGTGCCACCAGCCTAAATCGGAATCAGCCCCAGCATTTT.

DNA for the CDR3: TGTGCCAGCAGTTACACAATCGGGGGGCCTTCTAGCTCCTACAATGAGCAGTTCTTC. Its translation is CASSYTIGGPSSSYNEQFF. The rearrangement joins TRBV6-2 or TRBV6-3 to TRBJ2-1, with a weak D call TRBD2 (7 bases). From germline, CDR1 is MNHEY and CDR2 SVGEGT. This CDR3 is built from 19 residues. Trimming cost V 2 bases and J 0 bases, with 20 bases left between them.